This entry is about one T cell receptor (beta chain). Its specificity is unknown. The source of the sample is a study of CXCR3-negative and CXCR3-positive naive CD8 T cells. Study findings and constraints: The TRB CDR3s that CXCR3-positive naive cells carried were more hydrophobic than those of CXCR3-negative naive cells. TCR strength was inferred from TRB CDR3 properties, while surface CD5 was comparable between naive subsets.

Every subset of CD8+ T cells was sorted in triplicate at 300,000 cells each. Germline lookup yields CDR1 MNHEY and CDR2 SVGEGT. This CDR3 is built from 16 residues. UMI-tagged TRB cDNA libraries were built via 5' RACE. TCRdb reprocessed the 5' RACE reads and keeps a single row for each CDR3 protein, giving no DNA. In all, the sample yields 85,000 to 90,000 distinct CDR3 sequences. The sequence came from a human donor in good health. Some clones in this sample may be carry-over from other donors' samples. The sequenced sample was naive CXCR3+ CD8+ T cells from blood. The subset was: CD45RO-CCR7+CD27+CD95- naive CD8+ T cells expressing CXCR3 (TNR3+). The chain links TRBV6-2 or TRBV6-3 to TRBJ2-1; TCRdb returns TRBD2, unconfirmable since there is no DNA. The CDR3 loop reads CASSYGTSGLYNEQFF.